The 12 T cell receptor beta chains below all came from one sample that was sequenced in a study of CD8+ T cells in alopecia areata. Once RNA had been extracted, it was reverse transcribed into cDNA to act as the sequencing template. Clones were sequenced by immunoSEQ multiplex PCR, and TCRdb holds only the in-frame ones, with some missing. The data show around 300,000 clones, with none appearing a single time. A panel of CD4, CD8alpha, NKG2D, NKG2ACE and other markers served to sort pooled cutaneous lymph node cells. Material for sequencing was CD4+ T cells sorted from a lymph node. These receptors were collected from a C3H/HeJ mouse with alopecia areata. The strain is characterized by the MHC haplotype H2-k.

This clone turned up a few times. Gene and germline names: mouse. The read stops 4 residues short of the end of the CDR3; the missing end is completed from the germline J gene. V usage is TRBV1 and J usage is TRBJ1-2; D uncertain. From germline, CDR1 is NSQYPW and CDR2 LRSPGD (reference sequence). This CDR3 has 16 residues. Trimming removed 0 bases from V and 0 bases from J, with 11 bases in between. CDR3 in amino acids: CTCSAERHRTNSDYTF. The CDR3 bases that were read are TGCACCTGCAGTGCAGAAAGGCACAGAACAAACTCC. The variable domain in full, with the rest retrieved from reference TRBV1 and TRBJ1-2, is VTLLEQNPRWRLVPRGQAVNLRCILKNSQYPWMSWYQQDLQKQLQWLFTLRSPGDKEVKSLPGADYLATRVTDTELRLQVANMSQGRTLYCTCSAERHRTNSDYTFGSGTRLLVI.

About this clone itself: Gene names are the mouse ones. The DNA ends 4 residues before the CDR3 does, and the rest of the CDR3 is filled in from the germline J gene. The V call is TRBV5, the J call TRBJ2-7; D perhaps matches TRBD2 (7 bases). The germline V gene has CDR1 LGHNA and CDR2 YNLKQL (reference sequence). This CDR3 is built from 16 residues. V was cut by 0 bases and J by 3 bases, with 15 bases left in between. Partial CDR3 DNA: TGTGCCAGCAGCCAAGATCTCCTGGGGGCTCTCTAT. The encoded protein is CASSQDLLGALY. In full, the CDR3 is CASSQDLLGALYEQYF.

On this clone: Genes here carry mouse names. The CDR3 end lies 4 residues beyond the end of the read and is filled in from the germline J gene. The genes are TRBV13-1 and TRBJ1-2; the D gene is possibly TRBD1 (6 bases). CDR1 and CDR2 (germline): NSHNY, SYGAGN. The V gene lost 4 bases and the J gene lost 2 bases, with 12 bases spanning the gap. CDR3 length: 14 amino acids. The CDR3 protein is CASSQQGGNSDYTF. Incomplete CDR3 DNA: TGTGCCAGCAGTCAACAGGGAGGGAACTCC.

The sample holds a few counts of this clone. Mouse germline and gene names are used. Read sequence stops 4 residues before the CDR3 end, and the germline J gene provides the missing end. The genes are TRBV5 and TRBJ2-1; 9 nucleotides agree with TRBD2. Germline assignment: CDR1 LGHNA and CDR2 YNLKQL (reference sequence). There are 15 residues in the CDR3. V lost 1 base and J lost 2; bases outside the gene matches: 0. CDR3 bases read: TGTGCCAGCAGCCAAGGACTGGGGGACTATGCT. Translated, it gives CASSQGLGDYA. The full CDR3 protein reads CASSQGLGDYAEQFF.

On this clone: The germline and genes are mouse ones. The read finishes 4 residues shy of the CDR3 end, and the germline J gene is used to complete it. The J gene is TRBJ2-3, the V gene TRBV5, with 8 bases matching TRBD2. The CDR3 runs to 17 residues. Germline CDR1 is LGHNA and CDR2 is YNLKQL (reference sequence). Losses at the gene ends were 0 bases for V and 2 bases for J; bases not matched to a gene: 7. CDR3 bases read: TGTGCCAGCAGCCAAGATCGGACTGGGAGAACTGCAGAA. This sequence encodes CASSQDRTGRTAE. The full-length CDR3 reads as CASSQDRTGRTAETLYF.

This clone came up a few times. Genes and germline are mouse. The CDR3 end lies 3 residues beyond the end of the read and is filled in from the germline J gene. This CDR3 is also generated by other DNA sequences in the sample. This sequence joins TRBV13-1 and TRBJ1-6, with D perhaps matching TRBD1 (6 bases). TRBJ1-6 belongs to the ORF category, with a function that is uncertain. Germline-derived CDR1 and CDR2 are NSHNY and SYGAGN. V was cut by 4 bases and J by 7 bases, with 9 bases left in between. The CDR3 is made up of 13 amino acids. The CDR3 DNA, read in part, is TGTGCCAGCAGTCCAGACAGGAATTCGCCC. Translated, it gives CASSPDRNSP. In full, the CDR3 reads CASSPDRNSPLYF.

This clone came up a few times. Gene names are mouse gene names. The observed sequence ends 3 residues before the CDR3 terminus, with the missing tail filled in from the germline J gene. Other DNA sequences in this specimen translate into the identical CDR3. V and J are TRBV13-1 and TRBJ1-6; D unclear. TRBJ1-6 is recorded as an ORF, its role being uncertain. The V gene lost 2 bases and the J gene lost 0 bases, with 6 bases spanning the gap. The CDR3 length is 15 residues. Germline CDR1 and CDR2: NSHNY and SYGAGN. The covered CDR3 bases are TGTGCCAGCAGTGACAGCAATTCCTATAATTCGCCC. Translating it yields CASSDSNSYNSP. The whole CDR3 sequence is CASSDSNSYNSPLYF.

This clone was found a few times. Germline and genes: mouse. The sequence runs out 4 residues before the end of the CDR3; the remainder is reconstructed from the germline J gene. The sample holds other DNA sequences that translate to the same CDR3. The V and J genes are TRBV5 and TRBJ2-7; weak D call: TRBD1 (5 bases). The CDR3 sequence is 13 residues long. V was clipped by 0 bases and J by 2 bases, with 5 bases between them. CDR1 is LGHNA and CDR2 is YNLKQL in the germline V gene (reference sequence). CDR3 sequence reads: CASSQETAYEQYF. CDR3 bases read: TGTGCCAGCAGCCAAGAGACAGCCTAT.

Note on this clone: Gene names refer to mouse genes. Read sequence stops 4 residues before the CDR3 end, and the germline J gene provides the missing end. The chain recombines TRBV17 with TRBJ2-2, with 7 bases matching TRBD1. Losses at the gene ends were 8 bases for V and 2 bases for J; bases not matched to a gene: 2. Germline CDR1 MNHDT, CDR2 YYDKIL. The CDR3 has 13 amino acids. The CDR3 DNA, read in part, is TGTGCTAGCTGGGGACAGAACACCGGG. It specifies CASWGQNTG. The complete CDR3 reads CASWGQNTGQLYF.

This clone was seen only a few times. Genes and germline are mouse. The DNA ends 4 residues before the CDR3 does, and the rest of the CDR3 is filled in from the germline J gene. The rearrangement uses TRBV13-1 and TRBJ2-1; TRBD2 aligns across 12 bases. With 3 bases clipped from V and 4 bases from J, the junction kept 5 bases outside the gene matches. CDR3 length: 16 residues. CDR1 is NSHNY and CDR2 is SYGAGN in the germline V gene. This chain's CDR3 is CASSASGTGGYAEQFF. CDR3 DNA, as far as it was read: TGTGCCAGCAGTGCCTCCGGGACTGGGGGGTATGCT.

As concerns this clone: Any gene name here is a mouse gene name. The CDR3 loop reads CAWSPWGRGSDYTF. The part of the CDR3 DNA that was read is TGTGCCTGGAGTCCCTGGGGGAGGGGCTCC. The chain links TRBV31 to TRBJ1-2, with D perhaps matching TRBD1 (5 bases). Read coverage stops 4 residues before the CDR3 terminus; the germline J gene supplies the remainder. In germline, CDR1 is GKSSPN, CDR2 SITVG. This CDR3 is 14 amino acids long. The germline V and J ends were trimmed by 1 base and 4 bases, with 13 bases remaining between them.

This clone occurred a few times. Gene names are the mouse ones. The CDR3 reads CAWSHKTNTGQLYF. Incomplete CDR3 DNA: TGTGCCTGGAGTCACAAGACAAACACCGGG. V is TRBV31 and J is TRBJ2-2; D gene ambiguous. Sequencing ends 4 residues short of the CDR3 end; the germline J gene provides the rest. V lost 1 base, J lost 0 bases, and 6 bases lay in between. This CDR3 comprises 14 residues. Germline values: CDR1 GKSSPN, CDR2 SITVG.